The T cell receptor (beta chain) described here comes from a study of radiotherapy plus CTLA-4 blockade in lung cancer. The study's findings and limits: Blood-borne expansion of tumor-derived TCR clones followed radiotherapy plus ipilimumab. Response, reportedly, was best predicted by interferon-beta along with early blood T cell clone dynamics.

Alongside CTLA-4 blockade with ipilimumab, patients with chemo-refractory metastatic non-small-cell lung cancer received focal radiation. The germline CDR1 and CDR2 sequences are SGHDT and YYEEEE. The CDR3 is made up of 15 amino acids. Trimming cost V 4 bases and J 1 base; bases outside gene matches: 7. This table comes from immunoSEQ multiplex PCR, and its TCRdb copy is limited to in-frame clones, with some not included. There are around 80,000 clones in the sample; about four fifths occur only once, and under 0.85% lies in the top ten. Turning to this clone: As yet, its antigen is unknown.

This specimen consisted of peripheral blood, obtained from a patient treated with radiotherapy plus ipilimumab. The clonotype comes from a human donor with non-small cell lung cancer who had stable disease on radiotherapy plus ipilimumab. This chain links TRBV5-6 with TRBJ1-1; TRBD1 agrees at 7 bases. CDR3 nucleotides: TGTGCCAGCAGCCTCACAGGGGTCCAGAACACTGAAGCTTTCTTT. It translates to CASSLTGVQNTEAFF.